This T cell receptor (beta chain) came from a study of low-dose radiotherapy and immunotherapy resistance in tumors. On the study more broadly: Radiation delivery to Cohort 1 consisted of 0.5 Gy per fraction every 2 weeks, summing to 6.5 Gy. On a schedule of every two weeks, intravenous cyclophosphamide at a dose of 200 mg/m2 was delivered one day before each radiation and immunotherapy administration.

Time point noted: after trial treatment. Treatment in this sample: LDRT plus nivolumab, ipilimumab, low-dose cyclophosphamide and aspirin (RACIN trial). Treatment combined nivolumab, ipilimumab, aspirin, low-dose cyclophosphamide and low-dose radiotherapy in a dose-escalation trial. Each eligible patient had an advanced solid tumor, and these tumors lacked tumor-infiltrating lymphocytes. Germline V gives CDR1 SGHTA, CDR2 FQGNSA. The CDR3 is 15 amino acids. The junction had 5 bases not matched to a gene; V was cut back by 1 base and J by 5 bases. Ten or more counts support this clonotype. Primers targeting TRAV and TRBV primed first-strand cDNA, covering alpha and beta chains. Amplification, which lasted roughly 20 PCR cycles, used a constant-region primer and V-primer adapter to amplify TCRs. TCRdb recomputed calls from the reads with MiXCR, one row per CDR3 protein. The data show about 100,000 distinct CDR3 sequences, roughly 20% seen once.

Specimen: PBMCs, collected after low-dose radiotherapy plus immunotherapy. The V call is TRBV7-2, the J call TRBJ2-3; TRBD1 matches 8 bases. The sequence derives from a male donor with prostate cancer. CDR3 sequence reads: CASSLGTGIGDTQYF. The CDR3 DNA follows: TGTGCCAGCAGCTTAGGGACAGGGATCGGAGATACGCAGTATTTT.